This T cell receptor beta chain was sequenced during a study of Ad26.COV2.S vaccination and SARS-CoV-2 variants. Study-wide findings and caveats: Those who received the vaccine showed greater spike-specific TCR breadth than those given placebo.

Method: immunoSEQ multiplex PCR; TCRdb's copy keeps in-frame clones and lacks some. The repertoire holds about 400,000 clones, about 90% seen once, with 1.5% to 2% in the top ten. Of note for this clone: Its antigen remains unidentified.

V dropped 4 bases and J dropped 0 bases, with 13 bases sitting between them. Germline CDR1 and CDR2: MNHNS and SASEGT. The CDR3 consists of 16 residues. Treatment reported: around 19 received Ad26.COV2.S at low or high dose, single or two shots; 5 received placebo; per-sample allocation not given. Sampling was done on day 63 after the first vaccine or placebo injection. The sample was peripheral blood, taken in a trial of Ad26.COV2.S vaccine versus placebo. The chain combines TRBV6-1 with TRBJ1-5; D ambiguous. The receptor was derived from a person aged 18-65 years who received the Ad26.COV2.S COVID-19 vaccine or a placebo. The CDR3 is CASSVEESYSNQPQHF. The DNA for the CDR3 is TGTGCCAGCAGTGTCGAAGAGAGCTATAGCAATCAGCCCCAGCATTTT.